The 6 T cell receptor beta chains below come from one sample, sequenced in a study of long-term antiretroviral therapy in people with HIV. Version v3.0 of the immunoSEQ assay was performed at survey level. Measured with immunoSEQ multiplex PCR; TCRdb has only the in-frame clones, and not every one. The table has 25,000 to 30,000 clones, 85% to 90% seen once. The material was unsorted PBMCs, obtained 0.8 years after starting antiretroviral therapy. The receptors originated from a woman in her 30s with HIV.

The chain links TRBV12-5 to TRBJ2-7; 9 bases align to TRBD2. This CDR3 is 16 amino acids long. J was trimmed by 2 bases and V by 2 bases; bases with no gene match: 7. Germline V gene lookup returns CDR1 LGHNT and CDR2 FRNRAP. CDR3 region: CASGLTAGGPTYEQYF. CDR3 DNA: TGTGCTAGTGGTTTGACCGCGGGGGGGCCGACCTACGAGCAGTACTTC.

This sequence joins TRBV23-1 and TRBJ2-7; D uncertain. TRBV23-1 is identified as an open reading frame with a role that is uncertain. CDR3 length equals 14 residues. Trimming took 8 bases from V and 0 from J, leaving 14 bases between them. The CDR3 coding sequence is TGCGCCAGCCGCGCCCGAAGTAGCTCCTACGAGCAGTACTTC. Amino acid sequence: CASRARSSSYEQYF.

Only one count was recorded for this clone. J is TRBJ1-6 and V is TRBV25-1; no definite D call. Trimming removed 1 base at V and 0 bases at J, with 7 bases between. CDR1 and CDR2 (germline): MGHDK, SYGVNS. This CDR3 region has 16 residues. The CDR3 sequence: CASSESESSYNSPLHF. CDR3 nucleotides: TGTGCCAGCAGTGAATCGGAGAGCTCCTATAATTCACCCCTCCACTTT.

The rearrangement joins TRBV6-1 to TRBJ2-3; D may be TRBD2 (5 bases). Trimming cost V 1 base and J 4 bases, with 15 bases left between them. This CDR3 has 16 residues. CDR1 is MNHNS, CDR2 SASEGT, per germline. CDR3 DNA sequence: TGTGCCAGCAGTGAAGTTCTTGGGGAGATCGCAGATACGCAGTATTTT. The encoded protein is CASSEVLGEIADTQYF.

The chain recombines TRBV18 with TRBJ1-5; D unresolved. Trimming removed 0 bases from V and 0 bases from J, with 18 bases in between. The CDR3 runs to 19 residues. Germline V gives CDR1 KGHSH, CDR2 LQKENI. CDR3 amino acids: CASSPPAKVSPYSNQPQHF. In nucleotides, the CDR3 is TGTGCCAGCTCACCACCTGCAAAAGTATCCCCTTATAGCAATCAGCCCCAGCATTTT.

This clone appeared a few times. The rearrangement uses TRBV19 and TRBJ2-7; weak D call: TRBD1 (6 bases). Trimming removed 3 bases at V and 5 bases at J, with 17 bases between. Germline CDR1 LNHDA, CDR2 SQIVND (reference sequence). CDR3 length: 15 residues. DNA for the CDR3: TGTGCCAGTAGTATCGCCGAAGGGGGAATGGACGAGCAGTACTTC. Translation: CASSIAEGGMDEQYF. Full variable domain (missing parts from reference TRBV19 and TRBJ2-7): DGGITQSPKYLFRKEGQNVTLSCEQNLNHDAMYWYRQDPGQGLRLIYYSQIVNDFQKGDIAEGYSVSREKKESFPLTVTSAQKNPTAFYLCASSIAEGGMDEQYFGPGTRLTVT.